Following are 30 T cell receptor beta chains from one sample sequenced in a study of Ad26.COV2.S vaccination and SARS-CoV-2 variants. Treatment noted: some 20 received Ad26.COV2.S at low or high dose, single or two shots; 5 received placebo; per-sample allocation not given. Day 63 following the first vaccine or placebo injection was when the samples were taken. Assay used: immunoSEQ multiplex PCR; TCRdb lists only in-frame clones, some missing. The sample carries around 350,000 clones, more than 75% recorded once. The starting material was peripheral blood, obtained in a trial of Ad26.COV2.S vaccine versus placebo. Receptor source: a person aged 18-65 years who received the Ad26.COV2.S COVID-19 vaccine or a placebo.

V is TRBV10-3 and J is TRBJ2-1; D remains ambiguous. Deletions cut 5 bases from V and 8 bases from J, with 10 bases between. The V gene's germline CDR1 is ENHRY and CDR2 SYGVKD. This CDR3 has 12 residues. The chain's CDR3 is CAISTMFDEQFF. The DNA of the CDR3 is TGTGCCATCAGTACTATGTTTGATGAGCAGTTCTTC.

CDR3 coding DNA: TGTGCCACCAGTCCAGGGGCGCGAGAGACCCAGTACTTC. Encoded protein: CATSPGARETQYF. The chain links TRBV24-1 to TRBJ2-5; the D gene is possibly TRBD1 (6 bases). Trimming removed 6 bases from V and 4 bases from J, with 11 bases in between. This CDR3 region has 13 residues. Germline CDR1 is KGHDR and CDR2 is SFDVKD.

This clone came up a few times. The chain joins TRBV28 to TRBJ2-7; weak D call: TRBD2 (5 bases). Per the germline V gene, CDR1 is MDHEN and CDR2 is SYDVKM. The CDR3 totals 15 residues. V was shortened by 5 bases and J by 0 bases, with 14 bases between the two germline ends. The CDR3 sequence: CASSAQAASSYEQYF. Here the CDR3 DNA reads TGTGCCAGCAGTGCCCAAGCGGCGAGCTCCTACGAGCAGTACTTC.

V usage is TRBV30 and J usage is TRBJ2-7; 7 bases agree with TRBD1. In germline, CDR1 is GTSNPN, CDR2 SVGIG (reference sequence). V shed 3 bases and J 4 bases; nucleotides not matched to a gene: 6. The CDR3 loop spans 13 amino acids. CDR3 DNA: TGTGCCTGGAGGCCTCGGGACAGATACGAGCAGTACTTC. Its translation: CAWRPRDRYEQYF.

The V and J genes are TRBV24-1 and TRBJ2-2; possible D gene TRBD2, 6 bases. The CDR3 covers 19 residues. The V end was cut by 4 bases, the J end by 1 base, with 21 bases between. In germline, CDR1 is KGHDR, CDR2 SFDVKD. The CDR3 loop is CATSDLLPRDSLNTGELFF. CDR3 nucleotides: TGTGCCACCAGTGACCTACTGCCAAGGGACTCCCTGAACACCGGGGAGCTGTTTTTT.

The chain has TRBV14 and TRBJ1-6; 7 bases line up with TRBD1. Trimming cost V 4 bases and J 10 bases; bases outside gene matches: 16. CDR3 length equals 17 residues. The germline gives CDR1 SGHDN, CDR2 FVKESK. The CDR3 spells CASSPPFQTGTISPLHF. The DNA of the CDR3 is TGTGCCAGCAGCCCCCCGTTCCAGACAGGGACGATCTCACCCCTCCACTTT.

The rearrangement links TRBV28 to TRBJ1-2; 7 bases agree with TRBD1. V gave up 6 bases and J gave up 6 bases; unmatched junction bases: 10. The CDR3 has 14 residues. Germline lookup yields CDR1 MDHEN and CDR2 SYDVKM. The CDR3, as DNA: TGTGCCAGCAGACCGGGACAGATTAATAATGGCTACACCTTC. It translates to CASRPGQINNGYTF.

The CDR3 protein is CASSSPPRTPNTEAFF. The CDR3 region has the DNA TGTGCCAGCAGCTCCCCCCCCAGGACACCGAACACTGAAGCTTTCTTT. The J gene is TRBJ1-1, the V gene TRBV21-1; the table's D gene call, TRBD1, was not cross checked with the DNA. TRBV21-1 corresponds to a pseudogene. The CDR3 is 16 amino acids.

CDR3 protein: CASSPGGRGNTDTQYF. The CDR3 bases are TGTGCCAGCTCACCAGGCGGGCGCGGGAACACAGATACGCAGTATTTT. The V call is TRBV18, the J call TRBJ2-3; tentatively, D is TRBD2 (6 bases). The CDR3 is made up of 16 amino acids. The V and J ends lost 2 bases and 2 bases respectively, with 14 bases between them. Germline V lookup: CDR1 KGHSH, CDR2 LQKENI. Supplemented by reference TRBV18 and TRBJ2-3, the full variable domain reads NAGVMQNPRHLVRRRGQEARLRCSPMKGHSHVYWYRQLPEEGLKFMVYLQKENIIDESGMPKERFSAEFPKEGPSILRIQQVVRGDSAAYFCASSPGGRGNTDTQYFGPGTRLTVL.

J is TRBJ1-2 and V is TRBV7-2; D remains unclear. This CDR3 has 15 amino acids. Germline CDR1 SGHTA, CDR2 FQGNSA. V dropped 4 bases and J dropped 6 bases, with 18 bases sitting between them. CDR3 residues: CASSSTGPIRDGYTF. The DNA for the CDR3 is TGTGCCAGCAGCTCCACCGGGCCTATACGAGATGGCTACACCTTC.

The chain uses TRBV5-5 and TRBJ2-5; D is unresolved. Trimming left V 0 bases short and J 1 base short, with 7 bases between. In germline, CDR1 is SGHKS, CDR2 YYEKEE (reference sequence). The CDR3 extends over 14 amino acids. This CDR3 is CASSLGTVQETQYF. The CDR3, as DNA: TGTGCCAGCAGCTTGGGGACGGTCCAAGAGACCCAGTACTTC. Full variable domain (missing parts from reference TRBV5-5 and TRBJ2-5): DAGVTQSPTHLIKTRGQQVTLRCSPISGHKSVSWYQQVLGQGPQFIFQYYEKEERGRGNFPDRFSARQFPNYSSELNVNALLLGDSALYLCASSLGTVQETQYFGPGTRLLVL.

Only a few counts were recorded for this clone. This specimen includes other DNA sequences encoding the same CDR3. The V and J genes are TRBV7-6 and TRBJ1-1, with unresolved D. The CDR3 has 13 amino acids. The V gene lost 3 bases and the J gene lost 2 bases, with 7 bases spanning the gap. The germline gives CDR1 SGHVS, CDR2 FNYEAQ. For the CDR3, the DNA is TGTGCCAGCAGCTTGACGGAAAACACTGAAGCTTTCTTT. Protein product: CASSLTENTEAFF.

The gene calls are TRBV5-4 and TRBJ1-1; D is unclear. Germline values: CDR1 SGHNT, CDR2 YYREEE (reference sequence). This CDR3 comprises 16 residues. The V end lost 3 bases, the J end lost 1 base, and 16 bases lay between the germline ends. This CDR3 is CASSSWTALPNTEAFF. The CDR3, as DNA: TGTGCCAGCAGCTCTTGGACCGCTTTACCGAACACTGAAGCTTTCTTT.

This clone was found once. Written as DNA, the CDR3 is TGCGCCAGCAGCCAAGGCAACAGGGCAACGAACACCGGGGAGCTGTTTTTT. This translates into CASSQGNRATNTGELFF. V usage is TRBV4-3 and J usage is TRBJ2-2; D may be TRBD1 (6 bases). This CDR3 is built from 17 residues. Germline V gene sequence: CDR1 LGHNA, CDR2 YSLEER. V lost 1 base to trimming and J lost 0 bases, with 12 bases between them.

In this sample, this clone turned up a few times. V usage is TRBV4-1 and J usage is TRBJ1-1; no reliable D call. The CDR3 extends over 13 amino acids. The germline gives CDR1 MGHRA, CDR2 YSYEKL. V lost 2 bases and J 1 base, leaving 5 bases between the germline ends. The CDR3 here is CASSQTRNTEAFF. CDR3 sequence (DNA): TGCGCCAGCAGCCAAACAAGGAACACTGAAGCTTTCTTT.

J is TRBJ2-5 and V is TRBV5-4; TRBD1 agrees at 7 bases. The CDR3 extends over 14 amino acids. Germline CDR1 and CDR2: SGHNT and YYREEE (reference sequence). V was clipped by 4 bases and J by 2 bases; unmatched bases: 5. The CDR3 loop is CASSRGTAQETQYF. The CDR3 coding sequence is TGTGCCAGCAGCAGGGGGACAGCTCAAGAGACCCAGTACTTC.

Ten or more counts support this clone. J is TRBJ2-1 and V is TRBV5-1; TRBD1 might be the D (6 bases). The CDR3 spans 15 residues. Trimming left V 4 bases short and J 7 bases short, with 18 bases between. Germline V lookup: CDR1 SGHRS, CDR2 YFSETQ. CDR3 region: CASSRTDGTGNEQFF. The CDR3 DNA is TGCGCCAGCAGCCGGACAGACGGTACGGGTAATGAGCAGTTCTTC.

The chain combines TRBV5-6 with TRBJ1-2, with unresolved D. V lost 4 bases, J lost 4 bases, and 14 bases lay in between. The germline V gene encodes CDR1 SGHDT and CDR2 YYEEEE. This CDR3 contains 14 residues. The CDR3 reads CASSAAKNPYGYTF. In DNA form, the CDR3 reads TGTGCCAGCAGCGCCGCAAAAAACCCCTATGGCTACACCTTC.

V usage is TRBV28 and J usage is TRBJ1-2; no definite D call. There are 12 residues in the CDR3. The V gene lost 3 bases and the J gene lost 2 bases, with 4 bases spanning the gap. Germline V gene sequence: CDR1 MDHEN, CDR2 SYDVKM. The CDR3 DNA reads as TGTGCCAGCAGTTTCCTGAACTATGGCTACACCTTC. Amino acid sequence: CASSFLNYGYTF.

The CDR3 DNA reads as TGCGCCAGCAGCTACCGGGACAGAGTATATGGCTACACCTTC. Translation: CASSYRDRVYGYTF. V is TRBV4-1 and J is TRBJ1-2, with 7 bases aligning to TRBD1. The trim removed 5 bases at V and 5 bases at J, leaving 8 bases unmatched. CDR1 is MGHRA and CDR2 is YSYEKL in the germline V gene. The CDR3 contains 14 residues.

The rearrangement joins TRBV28 to TRBJ2-7; TRBD2 might be the D (6 bases). Germline CDR1 MDHEN, CDR2 SYDVKM. This CDR3 comprises 15 residues. Trimming took 1 base from V and 0 from J, leaving 10 bases between them. This CDR3 is CASSLYRGSSYEQYF. In DNA, the CDR3 is TGTGCCAGCAGTTTATATCGGGGGAGCTCCTACGAGCAGTACTTC.

The chain joins TRBV27 to TRBJ1-4, with 7 bases matching TRBD1. The CDR3 is 16 residues long. The ends lost 4 bases at V and 3 bases at J; junction bases unmatched: 8. Germline assignment: CDR1 MNHEY and CDR2 SMNVEV (reference sequence). In nucleotides, the CDR3 is TGTGCCAGCAGTTCTGCAGGGGGAGAAGCTAATGAAAAACTGTTTTTT. Translation gives CASSSAGGEANEKLFF.

This clone was found a few times. This sequence joins TRBV7-9 and TRBJ2-5; TRBD2 aligns across 10 bases. Germline V gene data show CDR1 as SEHNR and CDR2 as FQNEAQ (reference sequence). V trimming: 4 bases; J trimming: 2 bases; junction bases outside the gene matches: 7. The CDR3 consists of 16 residues. CDR3 protein: CASSSRTSGPQETQYF. The CDR3 DNA follows: TGTGCCAGCAGCTCCCGGACTAGCGGACCTCAAGAGACCCAGTACTTC.

This clone was picked up one time. The chain carries TRBV29-1 and TRBJ2-7, with TRBD1 matching 11 bases. This CDR3 spans 12 amino acids. Germline V gene data show CDR1 as SQVTM and CDR2 as ANQGSEA. V dropped 7 bases and J dropped 4; count of bases not matched to a gene: 3. CDR3 sequence (DNA): TGCAGCGGAGGACAGGGGGCTTACGAGCAGTACTTC. Translation gives CSGGQGAYEQYF.

The V gene is TRBV7-9, the J gene TRBJ1-1; D is unresolved. From germline, CDR1 is SEHNR and CDR2 FQNEAQ (reference sequence). Trimming removed 3 bases at V and 0 bases at J, with 8 bases between. The CDR3 loop spans 14 amino acids. This CDR3 is CASSLVGMNTEAFF. The CDR3 DNA reads TGTGCCAGCAGCTTGGTCGGAATGAACACTGAAGCTTTCTTT. Using reference TRBV7-9 and TRBJ1-1 for the parts outside the CDR3, the full variable domain is DTGVSQNPRHKITKRGQNVTFRCDPISEHNRLYWYRQTLGQGPEFLTYFQNEAQLEKSRLLSDRFSAERPKGSFSTLEIQRTEQGDSAMYLCASSLVGMNTEAFFGQGTRLTVV.

Points on this clone: Germline and junction disagree at one end, which may indicate a read error. The chain uses TRBV7-9 and TRBJ2-5; D might be TRBD1 or TRBD2, each matching 7 bases. Germline V gene lookup returns CDR1 SEHNR and CDR2 FQNEAQ (reference sequence). The CDR3 is 16 residues long. The CDR3: CASRSKPSGTAKPLHF. As DNA, the CDR3 is TGTGCCAGCAGGTCAAAACCGAGCGGGACAGCCAAACCCCTGCACTTC.

V and J are TRBV30 and TRBJ1-2, with 10 bases fitting TRBD1. Germline CDR1 and CDR2: GTSNPN and SVGIG (reference sequence). V lost 1 base and J lost 8; bases outside the gene matches: 4. This CDR3 has 13 residues. The CDR3 protein is CAWSGQGAGGYTF. The CDR3 DNA sequence: TGTGCCTGGAGTGGACAGGGGGCGGGGGGCTACACCTTC.

The chain links TRBV19 to TRBJ1-2, with TRBD1 matching over 7 bases. The germline CDR1 and CDR2 sequences are LNHDA and SQIVND (reference sequence). This CDR3 region has 16 residues. The ends lost 6 bases at V and 3 bases at J; junction bases unmatched: 13. The CDR3, as DNA: TGTGCCAGTAGACCCACGCCCGGGACAGCGTACTATGGCTACACCTTC. Its translation: CASRPTPGTAYYGYTF.

This chain links TRBV21-1 with TRBJ1-3. TRBV21-1 represents a pseudogene. The CDR3 contains 19 residues. This CDR3 reads CASSKGGPWCCPLGNTIYF. CDR3 bases: TGTGCCAGCAGCAAAGGAGGGCCATGGTGCTGTCCCCTTGGAAACACCATATATTTT.

This rearrangement joins TRBV7-9 to TRBJ2-4; a weak D match, TRBD2 (5 bases). Looked up from germline, CDR1 is SEHNR and CDR2 is FQNEAQ (reference sequence). This CDR3 spans 17 amino acids. With 1 base removed from V and 2 bases from J, the gap between germline ends came to 15 bases. This chain's CDR3 is CASSLGGWSDTKNIQYF. The CDR3, as DNA: TGTGCCAGCAGCTTAGGCGGGTGGAGCGATACCAAAAACATTCAGTACTTC.